This entry features one T cell receptor beta chain sequence. Antigen: not known. The V gene lost 4 bases and the J gene lost 6 bases, with 10 bases spanning the gap. Germline values: CDR1 SNHLY, CDR2 FYNNEI. The CDR3 totals 13 residues. Before any sequencing was done, the ViraFEST assay used viral peptide pools to expand antigen-specific CD4+ T cells. Investigators separated out CD4+ T cells once more than nine days of culture had passed. Among the vaccine recipients, none had a prior SARS-CoV-2 infection, and nucleocapsid antibodies were negative. This sample is drawn from a study of vaccination effects on CD4 cells after COVID-19. Here immunoSEQ multiplex PCR was the method, and the copy in TCRdb shows in-frame clones only, minus some. The sample lists around 45,000 clones, around three quarters occurring once.

V and J are TRBV2 and TRBJ2-1; weak D call: TRBD1 (6 bases). The sequence was obtained from a human donor who received a COVID-19 vaccine. This specimen was CD4+ T cells from PBMCs cultured with SARS-CoV-2 spike peptides, taken before COVID-19 vaccination. The CDR3 nucleotides read TGTGCCAGCAGTGGGACAGCTATCAATGAGCAGTTCTTC. This gives the protein CASSGTAINEQFF.